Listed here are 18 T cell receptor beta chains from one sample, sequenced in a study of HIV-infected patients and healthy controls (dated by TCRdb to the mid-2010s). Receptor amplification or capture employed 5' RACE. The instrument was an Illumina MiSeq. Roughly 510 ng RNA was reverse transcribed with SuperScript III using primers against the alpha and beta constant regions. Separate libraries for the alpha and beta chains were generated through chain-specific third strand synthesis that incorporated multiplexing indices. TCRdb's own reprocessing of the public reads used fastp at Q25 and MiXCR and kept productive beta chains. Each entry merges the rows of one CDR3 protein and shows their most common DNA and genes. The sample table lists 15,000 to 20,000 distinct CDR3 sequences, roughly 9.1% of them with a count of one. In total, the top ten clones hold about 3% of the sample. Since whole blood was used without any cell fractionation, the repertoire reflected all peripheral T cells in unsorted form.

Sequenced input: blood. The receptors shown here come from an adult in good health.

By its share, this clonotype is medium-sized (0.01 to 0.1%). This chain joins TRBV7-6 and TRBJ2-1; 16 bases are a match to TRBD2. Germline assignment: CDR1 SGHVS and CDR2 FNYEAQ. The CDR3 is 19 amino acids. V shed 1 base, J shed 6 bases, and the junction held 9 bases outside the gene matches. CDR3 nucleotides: TGTGCCAGCAGCTTAGGGTTGGGACTAGCGGGAGGGCCGGGCAATGAGCAGTTCTTC. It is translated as CASSLGLGLAGGPGNEQFF. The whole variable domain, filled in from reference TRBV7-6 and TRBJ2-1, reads GAGVSQSPRYKVTKRGQDVALRCDPISGHVSLYWYRQALGQGPEFLTYFNYEAQQDKSGLPNDRFSAERPEGSISTLTIQRTEQRDSAMYRCASSLGLGLAGGPGNEQFFGPGTRLTVL.

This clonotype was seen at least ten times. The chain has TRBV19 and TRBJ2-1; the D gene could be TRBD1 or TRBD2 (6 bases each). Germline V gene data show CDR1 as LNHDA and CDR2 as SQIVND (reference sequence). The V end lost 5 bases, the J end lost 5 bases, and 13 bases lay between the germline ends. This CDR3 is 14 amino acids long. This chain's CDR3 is CASSLAGGHNEQFF. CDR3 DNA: TGTGCCAGTAGTTTGGCCGGGGGCCACAATGAGCAGTTCTTC. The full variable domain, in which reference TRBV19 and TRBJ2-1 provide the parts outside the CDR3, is DGGITQSPKYLFRKEGQNVTLSCEQNLNHDAMYWYRQDPGQGLRLIYYSQIVNDFQKGDIAEGYSVSREKKESFPLTVTSAQKNPTAFYLCASSLAGGHNEQFFGPGTRLTVL.

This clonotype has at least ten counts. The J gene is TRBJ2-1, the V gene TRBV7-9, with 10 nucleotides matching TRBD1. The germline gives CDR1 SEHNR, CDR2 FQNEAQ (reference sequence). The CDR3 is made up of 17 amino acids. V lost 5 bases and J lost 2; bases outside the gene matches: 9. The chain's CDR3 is CASSPTGQGGPYNEQFF. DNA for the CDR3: TGTGCCAGCAGCCCAACAGGACAGGGGGGGCCCTACAATGAGCAGTTCTTC.

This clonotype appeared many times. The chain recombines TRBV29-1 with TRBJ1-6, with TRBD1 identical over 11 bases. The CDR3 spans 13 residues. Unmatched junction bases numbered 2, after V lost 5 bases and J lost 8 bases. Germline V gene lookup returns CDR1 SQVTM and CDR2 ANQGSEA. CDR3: CSVRGQGDSPLHF. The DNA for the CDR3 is TGCAGCGTTCGGGGACAGGGGGATTCACCCCTCCACTTT.

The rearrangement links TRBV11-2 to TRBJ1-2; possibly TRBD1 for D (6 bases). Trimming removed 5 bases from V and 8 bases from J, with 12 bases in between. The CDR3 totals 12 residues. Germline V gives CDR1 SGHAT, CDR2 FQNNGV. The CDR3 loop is CASSLQGKGYTF. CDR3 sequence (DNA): TGTGCCAGCAGCCTACAGGGAAAAGGCTACACCTTC.

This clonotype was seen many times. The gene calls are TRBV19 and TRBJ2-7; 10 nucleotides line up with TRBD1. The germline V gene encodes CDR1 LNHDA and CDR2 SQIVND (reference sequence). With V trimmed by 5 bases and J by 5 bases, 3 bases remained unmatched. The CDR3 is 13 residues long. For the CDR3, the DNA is TGTGCCAGTAGTGCCGGGACAGGGGACGAGCAGTACTTC. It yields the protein CASSAGTGDEQYF.

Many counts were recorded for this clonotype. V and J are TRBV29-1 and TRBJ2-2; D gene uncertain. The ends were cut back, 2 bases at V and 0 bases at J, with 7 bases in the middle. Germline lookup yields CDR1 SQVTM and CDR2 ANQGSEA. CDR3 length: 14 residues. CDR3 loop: CSVEKRTNTGELFF. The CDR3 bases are TGCAGCGTTGAAAAGCGTACGAACACCGGGGAGCTGTTTTTT.

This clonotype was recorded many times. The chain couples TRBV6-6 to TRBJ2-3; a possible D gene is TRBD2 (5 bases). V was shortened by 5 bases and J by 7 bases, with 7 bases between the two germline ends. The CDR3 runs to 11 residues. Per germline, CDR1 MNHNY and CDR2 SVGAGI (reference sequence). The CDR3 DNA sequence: TGTGCCAGCAGTCAGACTAATACGCAGTATTTT. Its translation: CASSQTNTQYF.

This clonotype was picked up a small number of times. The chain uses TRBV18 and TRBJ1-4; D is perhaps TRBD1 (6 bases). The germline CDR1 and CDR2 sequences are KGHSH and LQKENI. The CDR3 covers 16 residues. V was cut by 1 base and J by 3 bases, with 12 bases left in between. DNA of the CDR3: TGTGCCAGCTCACCACTCCACAGGGCTTCTAATGAAAAACTGTTTTTT. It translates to CASSPLHRASNEKLFF.

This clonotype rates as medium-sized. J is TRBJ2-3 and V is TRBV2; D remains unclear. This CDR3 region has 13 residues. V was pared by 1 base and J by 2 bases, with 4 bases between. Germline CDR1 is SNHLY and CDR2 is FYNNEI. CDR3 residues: CASSEVYTDTQYF. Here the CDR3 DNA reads TGTGCCAGCAGTGAAGTCTACACAGATACGCAGTATTTT.

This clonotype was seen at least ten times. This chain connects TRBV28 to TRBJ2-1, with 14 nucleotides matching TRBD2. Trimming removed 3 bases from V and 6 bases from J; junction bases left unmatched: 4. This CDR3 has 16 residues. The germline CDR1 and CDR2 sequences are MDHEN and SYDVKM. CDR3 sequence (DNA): TGTGCCAGCAGTTTGTCCGGGACTAGCGGGAGCAATGAGCAGTTCTTC. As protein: CASSLSGTSGSNEQFF.

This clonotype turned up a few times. The CDR3, as DNA: TGTGCCAGCAGCCGCCGTAGTGGCAATGAGCAGTTCTTC. It encodes CASSRRSGNEQFF. The genes are TRBV11-3 and TRBJ2-1; D not resolved. Germline values: CDR1 SGHNT, CDR2 YENEEA. The CDR3 is 13 residues long. V dropped 5 bases and J dropped 6 bases, with 11 bases sitting between them.

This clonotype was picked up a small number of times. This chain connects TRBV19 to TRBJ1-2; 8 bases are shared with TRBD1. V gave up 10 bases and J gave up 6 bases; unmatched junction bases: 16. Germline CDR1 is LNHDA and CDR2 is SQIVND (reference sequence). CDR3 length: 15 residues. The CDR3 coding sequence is TGTGCCACCAGACAGGGGCCGAACCTTATTAATGGCTACACCTTC. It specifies CATRQGPNLINGYTF.

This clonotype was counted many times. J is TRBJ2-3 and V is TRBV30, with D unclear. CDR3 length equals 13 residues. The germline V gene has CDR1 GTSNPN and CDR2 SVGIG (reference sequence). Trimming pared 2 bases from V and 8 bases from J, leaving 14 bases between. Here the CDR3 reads CAWSSADRGTQYF. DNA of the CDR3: TGTGCCTGGAGTAGTGCAGATCGCGGTACGCAGTATTTT.

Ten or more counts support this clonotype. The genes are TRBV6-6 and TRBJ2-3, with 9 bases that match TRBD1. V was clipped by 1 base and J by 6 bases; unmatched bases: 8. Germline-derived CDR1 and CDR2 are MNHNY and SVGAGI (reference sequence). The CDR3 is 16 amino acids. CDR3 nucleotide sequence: TGTGCCAGCAGTTACTGGGGGCTGACAGGGGGGGATACGCAGTATTTT. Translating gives CASSYWGLTGGDTQYF.

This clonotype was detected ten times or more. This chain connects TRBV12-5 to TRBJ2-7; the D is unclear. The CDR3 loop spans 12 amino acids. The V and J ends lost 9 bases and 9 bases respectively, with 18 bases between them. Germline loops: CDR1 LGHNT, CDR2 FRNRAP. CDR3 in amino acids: CASGLTERWQYF. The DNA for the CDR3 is TGTGCTAGCGGGCTTACGGAGCGTTGGCAGTACTTC.

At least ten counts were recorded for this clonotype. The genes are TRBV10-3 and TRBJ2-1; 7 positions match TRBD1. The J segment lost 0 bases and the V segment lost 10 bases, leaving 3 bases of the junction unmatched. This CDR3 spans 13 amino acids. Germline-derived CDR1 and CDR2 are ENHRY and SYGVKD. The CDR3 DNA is TGTGCCACCGGGACAGTCTCCTACAATGAGCAGTTCTTC. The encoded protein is CATGTVSYNEQFF.

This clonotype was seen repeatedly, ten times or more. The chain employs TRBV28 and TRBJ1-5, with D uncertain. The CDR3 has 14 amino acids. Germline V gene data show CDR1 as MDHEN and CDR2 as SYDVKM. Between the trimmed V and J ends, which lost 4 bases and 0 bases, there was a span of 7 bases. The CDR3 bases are TGTGCCAGCAGTTCGAGGGATAGCAATCAGCCCCAGCATTTT. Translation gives CASSSRDSNQPQHF.